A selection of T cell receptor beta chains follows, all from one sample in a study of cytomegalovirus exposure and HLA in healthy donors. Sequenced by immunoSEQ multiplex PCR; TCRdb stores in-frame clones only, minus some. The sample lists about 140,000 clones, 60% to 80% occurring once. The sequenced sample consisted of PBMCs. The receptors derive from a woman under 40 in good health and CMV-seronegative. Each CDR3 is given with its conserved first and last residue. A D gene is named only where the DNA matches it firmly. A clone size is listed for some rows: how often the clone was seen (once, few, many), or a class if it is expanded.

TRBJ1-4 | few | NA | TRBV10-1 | TGCGCCAGCAGTGAGTCGAGGGCAGAAAAACTGTTTTTT | CASSESRAEKLFF
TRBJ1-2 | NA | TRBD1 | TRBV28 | TGTGCCAGCAGTTTTGGGACAGGTTTAGTGGGCTACACCTTC | CASSFGTGLVGYTF
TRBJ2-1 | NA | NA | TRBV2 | TGTGCCAGCAGTGTCCAGGGGAATGAGCAGTTCTTC | CASSVQGNEQFF
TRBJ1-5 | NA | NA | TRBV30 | TGTGCCTGGGCTAGGGACACCAATCAGCCCCAGCATTTT | CAWARDTNQPQHF
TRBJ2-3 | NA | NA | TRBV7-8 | TGTGCCAGCAGCTTAGCGTGGAGGGCCGAGGATACGCAGTATTTT | CASSLAWRAEDTQYF
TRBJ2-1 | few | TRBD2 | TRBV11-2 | TGTGCCAGCAGACCTAGCGGGGGGGCTGGCAATGAGCAGTTCTTC | CASRPSGGAGNEQFF
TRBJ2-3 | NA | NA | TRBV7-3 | TGTGCCAGCAGCTTGGACTACGCTAGCACAGATACGCAGTATTTT | CASSLDYASTDTQYF
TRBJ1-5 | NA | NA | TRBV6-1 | TGTGCCAGCAGAGGGGTCACTCAGCCCCAGCATTTT | CASRGVTQPQHF
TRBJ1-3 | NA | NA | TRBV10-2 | TGCGCCAGCCGCCCGGCGGACAGTTCTGGAAACACCATATATTTT | CASRPADSSGNTIYF
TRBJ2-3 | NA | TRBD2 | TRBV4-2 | TGTGCCAGCAGCCAAGGGGGTGGCGGGAGGAGTAGCACAGATACGCAGTATTTT | CASSQGGGGRSSTDTQYF
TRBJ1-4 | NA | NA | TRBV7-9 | TGTTCCAGCAGCCCCCGTGTGGGGGGAAGTAGAGAAAAACTGTTTTTT | CSSSPRVGGSREKLFF
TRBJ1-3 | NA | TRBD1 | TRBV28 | TGTGCCAGCAGTGTACTTGGACAGGGTGAATCTTCTGGAAACACCATATATTTT | CASSVLGQGESSGNTIYF
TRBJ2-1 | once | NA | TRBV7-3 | TGTGCCAGCAGCTTAGGGGGCAGTCCCTCCTACAATGAGCAGTTCTTC | CASSLGGSPSYNEQFF
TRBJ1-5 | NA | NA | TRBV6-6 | TGTGCCAGCACCAGATTAGGGGGTGCAAAGCCCCAGCATTTT | CASTRLGGAKPQHF
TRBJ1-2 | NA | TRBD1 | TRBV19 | TGTGCCAGTAGTCCAAACTGGGACAGAGAGGCTTATGGCTACACCTTC | CASSPNWDREAYGYTF
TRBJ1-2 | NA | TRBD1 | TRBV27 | TGTGCCAGCAGTTACCAGCCGACAGGGGCCGTCTATGGCTACACCTTC | CASSYQPTGAVYGYTF
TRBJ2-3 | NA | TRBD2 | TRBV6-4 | TGTGCCAGCAGTGACGGGACTAGCAGCACAGATACGCAGTATTTT | CASSDGTSSTDTQYF
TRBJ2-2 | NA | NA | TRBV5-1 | TGCGCCAGCAGCTCACAGGGTTCCGGGGAGCTGTTTTTT | CASSSQGSGELFF
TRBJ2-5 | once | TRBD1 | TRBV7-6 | TGTGCCAGCAGCTTCGACAGGGGGCAGGAGACCCAGTACTTC | CASSFDRGQETQYF
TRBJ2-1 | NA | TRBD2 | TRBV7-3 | TGTGCCAGCAGTTATCGGATGGGGACTAGCGGGGACGACAATGAGCAGTTCTTC | CASSYRMGTSGDDNEQFF
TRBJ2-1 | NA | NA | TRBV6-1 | TGTGCCAGCACCTTGAAGACTAGCTACAATGAGCAGTTCTTC | CASTLKTSYNEQFF
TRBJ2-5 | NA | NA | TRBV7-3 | TGTGCCAGCAGCACAGGACAGCAAGAGACCCAGTACTTC | CASSTGQQETQYF
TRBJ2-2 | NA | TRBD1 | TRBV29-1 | TGCAGCGTTGGGGACAGGGCGGACACCGGGGAGCTGTTTTTT | CSVGDRADTGELFF
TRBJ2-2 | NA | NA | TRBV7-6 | TGTGCCAGCAGCTCCCTTCGGTTTCGGGAGTATCGGACCGGGGAGCTGTTTTTT | CASSSLRFREYRTGELFF
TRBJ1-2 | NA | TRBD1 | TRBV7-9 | TGTTCCAGCACCGGACAGGGGGATGGCTACACCTTC | CSSTGQGDGYTF
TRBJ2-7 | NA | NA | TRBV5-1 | TGCGCCAGCAGTCGCCTCGGAGGGGGCGCTTACGAGCAGTACTTC | CASSRLGGGAYEQYF
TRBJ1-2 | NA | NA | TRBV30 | TGTGCCTGGAGTCCTATCTCAGGGGAATTAATCGGCTACACCTTC | CAWSPISGELIGYTF
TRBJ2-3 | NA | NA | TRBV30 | TGTGCCTGGAACCTCCGCGGAGGCCTAGATACGCAGTATTTT | CAWNLRGGLDTQYF
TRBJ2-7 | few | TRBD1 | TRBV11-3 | TGTGCCAGCAGCTTAGAGCAGGGGGATCTGGACGAGCAGTACTTC | CASSLEQGDLDEQYF
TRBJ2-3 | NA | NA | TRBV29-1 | TGCAGCGTTGTTCCAGGGGGGCGGGACACAGATACGCAGTATTTT | CSVVPGGRDTDTQYF
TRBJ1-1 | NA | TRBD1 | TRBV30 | TGTGCCTGGGCGACAGGGGCGTTGAGCACTGAAGCTTTCTTT | CAWATGALSTEAFF
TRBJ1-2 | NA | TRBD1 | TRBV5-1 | TGCGCCAGCAGGACGCAGGGGGCCGCTCAGGGCTACACCTTC | CASRTQGAAQGYTF